These 17 T cell receptor beta chains originate from one sample sequenced in a study of T cell changes during pregnancy in multiple sclerosis (dated by TCRdb to the late 2010s). Libraries came from the immunoSEQ multiplex PCR assay. TCRdb took over this immuneACCESS table, retaining in-frame rearrangements with V and J assigned. Such tables are incomplete; in checked studies, under half of the missing clones stem from an unresolved V gene, and the remainder is unexplained. Counted in this sample were under 90,000 clones; roughly 92% of them appeared once. The biggest ten clones account for 3.7% of the sample. Sequenced material: peripheral blood, taken after pregnancy. The receptors come from a female donor in good health, enrolled as a control in a pregnancy study.

The chain is built from TRBV5-4 and TRBJ2-1; D gene ambiguous. The CDR3 is 13 residues long. The ends were cut back, 3 bases at V and 5 bases at J, with 9 bases in the middle. Germline V lookup: CDR1 SGHNT, CDR2 YYREEE (reference sequence). The CDR3 DNA follows: TGTGCCAGCAGCTCCACAACAGACAATGAGCAGTTCTTC. This translates into CASSSTTDNEQFF.

This chain uses TRBV7-9 with TRBJ1-5; 8 bases match TRBD1. The CDR3 extends over 15 amino acids. Looked up from germline, CDR1 is SEHNR and CDR2 is FQNEAQ (reference sequence). V was pared by 5 bases and J by 5 bases, with 8 bases of the junction left unmatched. The DNA of the CDR3 is TGTGCCAGCAGCCCGGACAGGGTTATGGATCAGCCCCAGCATTTT. This codes for CASSPDRVMDQPQHF.

This sequence joins TRBV5-1 and TRBJ2-5, with 7 bases lining up with TRBD1. The CDR3 contains 14 residues. V gave up 4 bases and J gave up 2 bases; unmatched junction bases: 5. Germline-derived CDR1 and CDR2 are SGHRS and YFSETQ. CDR3: CASSPRDRQETQYF. CDR3 bases: TGCGCCAGCAGCCCCCGGGACAGACAAGAGACCCAGTACTTC.

The chain combines TRBV7-9 with TRBJ2-5; possibly TRBD1 for D (5 bases). Trimming pared 3 bases from V and 3 bases from J, leaving 23 bases between. The CDR3 contains 18 residues. Germline values: CDR1 SEHNR, CDR2 FQNEAQ (reference sequence). In nucleotides, the CDR3 is TGTGCCAGCAGCTTTCTACCTAACGGCAGGGTAATCGAAGAGACCCAGTACTTC. As protein: CASSFLPNGRVIEETQYF. The variable domain in full, completed from reference TRBV7-9 and TRBJ2-5, reads DTGVSQNPRHKITKRGQNVTFRCDPISEHNRLYWYRQTLGQGPEFLTYFQNEAQLEKSRLLSDRFSAERPKGSFSTLEIQRTEQGDSAMYLCASSFLPNGRVIEETQYFGPGTRLLVL.

J is TRBJ2-7 and V is TRBV2; 8 nucleotides align to TRBD1. Germline V gene lookup returns CDR1 SNHLY and CDR2 FYNNEI. Trimming cost V 2 bases and J 4 bases; bases outside gene matches: 4. This CDR3 region has 14 residues. Written as DNA, the CDR3 is TGTGCCAGCAGTGAACCCGGGACAGGTTACGAGCAGTACTTC. Its protein product is CASSEPGTGYEQYF.

The chain joins TRBV7-3 to TRBJ2-3; D is possibly TRBD2 (5 bases). The V gene lost 3 bases and the J gene lost 1 base, with 8 bases spanning the gap. The CDR3 consists of 14 residues. The germline V gene encodes CDR1 SGHTA and CDR2 FQGTGA. DNA for the CDR3: TGTGCCAGCAGCTTTAACGGGGGCACAGATACGCAGTATTTT. This gives the protein CASSFNGGTDTQYF.

V usage is TRBV2 and J usage is TRBJ2-7; 14 bases match TRBD2. Germline CDR1 SNHLY, CDR2 FYNNEI. The junction had 7 bases not matched to a gene; V was cut back by 3 bases and J by 6 bases. The CDR3 extends over 16 amino acids. The CDR3 is CASSEGGLAGVVEQYF. CDR3 in DNA: TGTGCCAGCAGTGAGGGGGGACTAGCGGGAGTTGTCGAGCAGTACTTC.

The chain has TRBV30 and TRBJ1-3; weak D call: TRBD1 (5 bases). Trimming shortened V by 5 bases and J by 0 bases, and 11 bases separated the two germline ends. The germline gives CDR1 GTSNPN, CDR2 SVGIG (reference sequence). The CDR3 covers 14 residues. CDR3 residues: CAWQTATSGNTIYF. CDR3 bases: TGTGCCTGGCAGACAGCGACCTCTGGAAACACCATATATTTT.

This sequence joins TRBV2 and TRBJ2-7; a weak D match, TRBD2 (5 bases). This CDR3 spans 15 amino acids. Germline V gives CDR1 SNHLY, CDR2 FYNNEI. The germline V and J ends were trimmed by 2 bases and 3 bases, with 14 bases remaining between them. The CDR3 sequence: CASSEKSSQLYEQYF. CDR3 DNA sequence: TGTGCCAGCAGTGAAAAGTCTAGCCAACTCTACGAGCAGTACTTC.

The gene calls are TRBV4-1 and TRBJ2-7; 7 nucleotides line up with TRBD1. This CDR3 contains 16 residues. V was clipped by 0 bases and J by 3 bases; unmatched bases: 8. Per the germline V gene, CDR1 is MGHRA and CDR2 is YSYEKL. The CDR3, as DNA: TGCGCCAGCAGCCAAGAAAAGCGGCAGGGGGTCTACGAGCAGTACTTC. Amino acids: CASSQEKRQGVYEQYF.

The chain has TRBV30 and TRBJ2-2; weak D call: TRBD1 (6 bases). This CDR3 comprises 15 residues. Germline loops: CDR1 GTSNPN, CDR2 SVGIG (reference sequence). V was pared by 0 bases and J by 3 bases, with 11 bases between. CDR3 DNA sequence: TGTGCCTGGAGTGTACTCGCAGGGGACACCGGGGAGCTGTTTTTT. Translated: CAWSVLAGDTGELFF. Full variable domain (remainder filled in from reference TRBV30 and TRBJ2-2): SQTIHQWPATLVQPVGSPLSLECTVEGTSNPNLYWYRQAAGRGLQLLFYSVGIGQISSEVPQNLSASRPQDRQFILSSKKLLLSDSGFYLCAWSVLAGDTGELFFGEGSRLTVL.

The chain carries TRBV2 and TRBJ1-1; TRBD1 matches 9 bases. Germline-derived CDR1 and CDR2 are SNHLY and FYNNEI. V shed 6 bases and J 6 bases; nucleotides not matched to a gene: 14. This CDR3 is built from 16 residues. This CDR3 is CASRREPGQGSPEAFF. The CDR3 DNA follows: TGTGCCAGCAGGAGGGAACCGGGACAGGGTTCGCCTGAAGCTTTCTTT.

J is TRBJ2-1 and V is TRBV6-1; 13 bases align to TRBD2. V lost 5 bases and J lost 8; bases outside the gene matches: 6. The CDR3 is made up of 15 amino acids. Germline CDR1 is MNHNS and CDR2 is SASEGT. The CDR3 nucleotides are TGTGCCAGCAGTCAGACTAGCGGGGGGTTGTATGAGCAGTTCTTC. This gives the protein CASSQTSGGLYEQFF.

This chain joins TRBV7-2 and TRBJ2-1, with D possibly being TRBD2 (6 bases). The V gene lost 2 bases and the J gene lost 13 bases, with 18 bases spanning the gap. The germline V gene encodes CDR1 SGHTA and CDR2 FQGNSA. This CDR3 is built from 14 residues. Here the CDR3 DNA reads TGTGCCAGCAGCTTACGGTCGGGGACTGGAGATCAGTTCTTC. This sequence encodes CASSLRSGTGDQFF.

The chain is built from TRBV5-1 and TRBJ1-4; the match to TRBD1 covers 11 bases. Germline V gives CDR1 SGHRS, CDR2 YFSETQ. J lost 2 bases, V lost 4 bases, and 4 bases had no gene match. The CDR3 has 16 residues. CDR3 DNA: TGCGCCAGCAGCCCGGGGACAGGGGGGACTAATGAAAAACTGTTTTTT. Translating it yields CASSPGTGGTNEKLFF.

The CDR3 is CASSLTGSRGYTF. In DNA, the CDR3 is TGTGCCAGCAGTTTGACAGGGTCTCGAGGCTACACCTTC. The V gene is TRBV6-5, the J gene TRBJ1-2, with 7 bases fitting TRBD1. CDR1 and CDR2 from the germline V gene are MNHEY and SVGAGI. This CDR3 is 13 amino acids long. V lost 4 bases and J lost 8; bases outside the gene matches: 7.

The chain is built from TRBV2 and TRBJ1-2, with unresolved D. Germline V CDR1 and CDR2: SNHLY, FYNNEI. The CDR3 runs to 14 residues. V gave up 3 bases and J gave up 6 bases, with 14 bases separating them. The CDR3 nucleotides read TGTGCCAGCAGTGACGCCCGACTTATCAATGGCTACACCTTC. This sequence encodes CASSDARLINGYTF.